Each of the 23 T cell receptor beta chains below was sequenced from the same sample in a study of identical twins. TCRdb used MiXCR to reprocess the 5' RACE reads, holding one entry per CDR3 protein. This table holds 1,800,000 or so distinct CDR3 sequences, under 35% found once. What was sequenced was cord blood. These TCRs come from a newborn girl in good health.

There are a few counts of this clonotype. The chain has TRBV14 and TRBJ2-3, with D unclear. The CDR3 is 14 residues long. Deletions cut 1 base from V and 3 bases from J, with 8 bases between. Germline assignment: CDR1 SGHDN and CDR2 FVKESK. CDR3 DNA: TGTGCCAGCAGCCAAGGTATAGGGACAGATACGCAGTATTTT. Protein product: CASSQGIGTDTQYF.

This clonotype came up many times. V usage is TRBV7-2 and J usage is TRBJ1-2; no clear D gene. Germline V gene sequence: CDR1 SGHTA, CDR2 FQGNSA. Deletions cut 4 bases from V and 4 bases from J, with 16 bases between. The CDR3 sequence is 15 residues long. The CDR3 region is CASSYPGSTFYGYTF. The CDR3 coding sequence is TGTGCCAGCAGCTACCCGGGGTCGACTTTCTATGGCTACACCTTC.

The chain couples TRBV14 to TRBJ2-1; 11 bases are shared with TRBD1. The CDR3 length is 15 residues. J was trimmed by 9 bases and V by 4 bases; bases with no gene match: 8. Germline-derived CDR1 and CDR2 are SGHDN and FVKESK. CDR3 in DNA: TGTGCCAGCAGCCCGAGAGGACAGGGGGCAAGTGAGCAGTTCTTC. It translates to CASSPRGQGASEQFF.

Notes on this clonotype: Germline is not matched at one junction end, which may reflect a read error. The gene calls are TRBV20-1 and TRBJ1-2; D unclear. The CDR3 is 15 residues long. CDR1 is DFQATT and CDR2 is SNEGSKA in the germline V gene (reference sequence). This CDR3 is CSARDPEGSNCGYTF. DNA of the CDR3: TGCAGTGCTAGAGATCCCGAGGGTAGCAACTGTGGCTACACCTTC.

The rearrangement links TRBV7-2 to TRBJ2-7, with 7 bases identical to TRBD1. Germline V gene data show CDR1 as SGHTA and CDR2 as FQGNSA. The CDR3 sequence is 14 residues long. V shed 9 bases, J shed 0 bases, and the junction held 8 bases outside the gene matches. The CDR3 nucleotides are TGTGCCAGGGGAGACAGGGCTTACTCCTACGAGCAGTACTTC. Its protein is CARGDRAYSYEQYF.

The V and J genes are TRBV24-1 and TRBJ2-1, with D maybe TRBD2 (7 bases). V was shortened by 1 base and J by 1 base, with 10 bases between the two germline ends. The germline V gene encodes CDR1 KGHDR and CDR2 SFDVKD. This CDR3 has 16 amino acids. CDR3 region: CATSDFRGGSYNEQFF. In DNA, the CDR3 is TGTGCCACCAGTGATTTTAGGGGGGGGTCCTACAATGAGCAGTTCTTC.

The chain combines TRBV29-1 with TRBJ2-1, with TRBD2 matching 9 bases. The CDR3 is 13 residues long. Germline trimming cut 2 bases from V and 6 bases from J; bases unmatched to any gene: 2. CDR1 and CDR2 (germline): SQVTM, ANQGSEA. The CDR3 nucleotides read TGCAGCGTTGAACTAGCGGGACCCAATGAGCAGTTCTTC. Translating gives CSVELAGPNEQFF.

This rearrangement joins TRBV12-5 to TRBJ2-1; 10 nucleotides align to TRBD2. Unmatched junction bases numbered 7, after V lost 0 bases and J lost 5 bases. CDR3 length equals 17 residues. Germline values: CDR1 LGHNT, CDR2 FRNRAP. CDR3 bases: TGTGCTAGTGGTTTGGTACTAGCGGGAAATGAGAACAATGAGCAGTTCTTC. It encodes CASGLVLAGNENNEQFF. The variable domain in full, completed from reference TRBV12-5 and TRBJ2-1, reads DARVTQTPRHKVTEMGQEVTMRCQPILGHNTVFWYRQTMMQGLELLAYFRNRAPLDDSGMPKDRFSAEMPDATLATLKIQPSEPRDSAVYFCASGLVLAGNENNEQFFGPGTRLTVL.

The rearrangement uses TRBV20-1 and TRBJ2-3, with D perhaps TRBD1 or TRBD2 (5 bases each). With 5 bases removed from V and 2 bases from J, the gap between germline ends came to 17 bases. Germline CDR1 reads DFQATT; CDR2 reads SNEGSKA (reference sequence). CDR3 length equals 15 residues. The CDR3 sequence: CSAAVQGRNTDTQYF. The CDR3 DNA reads as TGCAGTGCTGCGGTCCAGGGACGCAACACAGATACGCAGTATTTT.

The table lists this clonotype with a few counts. The chain uses TRBV27 and TRBJ1-6; no clear D. The V gene lost 6 bases and the J gene lost 9 bases, with 12 bases spanning the gap. The CDR3 is 13 amino acids. CDR1 is MNHEY and CDR2 is SMNVEV in the germline V gene (reference sequence). The CDR3 region has the DNA TGTGCCAGCAGAGACGGTTGGTCTTCACCCCTCCACTTT. Its protein is CASRDGWSSPLHF.

This clonotype was seen a few times. The chain has TRBV9 and TRBJ1-2; TRBD1 is a possible D gene (6 bases). Trimming shortened V by 2 bases and J by 2 bases, and 13 bases separated the two germline ends. Germline CDR1 reads SGDLS; CDR2 reads YYNGEE. The CDR3 is made up of 15 amino acids. The CDR3 sequence: CASSVLGGRNYGYTF. DNA for the CDR3: TGTGCCAGCAGCGTTCTGGGGGGCAGGAACTATGGCTACACCTTC.

The chain couples TRBV25-1 to TRBJ2-3; possible D gene TRBD1, 5 bases. This CDR3 region has 16 residues. The V end lost 2 bases, the J end lost 4 bases, and 16 bases lay between the germline ends. CDR1 is MGHDK, CDR2 SYGVNS, per germline. CDR3 sequence: CASSEPQGWGSDTQYF. The CDR3 region has the DNA TGTGCCAGCAGTGAACCCCAGGGCTGGGGATCAGATACGCAGTATTTT. Based on the CDR3 plus reference TRBV25-1 and TRBJ2-3, the full variable domain is EADIYQTPRYLVIGTGKKITLECSQTMGHDKMYWYQQDPGMELHLIHYSYGVNSTEKGDLSSESTVSRIRTEHFPLTLESARPSHTSQYLCASSEPQGWGSDTQYFGPGTRLTVL.

In its sample, this clonotype was seen a few times. The rearrangement links TRBV12-3 or TRBV12-4 to TRBJ1-1, with 7 bases that match TRBD1. Trimming cost V 7 bases and J 4 bases; bases outside gene matches: 9. The CDR3 is made up of 14 amino acids. The CDR3 is CASTPGGKSTEAFF. CDR3 DNA sequence: TGTGCCAGCACCCCAGGGGGAAAGAGCACTGAAGCTTTCTTT.

This clonotype came up a few times. CDR3 loop: CASRIGTAKSRYEQYF. CDR3 in DNA: TGCGCCAGCAGGATCGGGACTGCTAAATCCCGTTACGAGCAGTACTTC. The genes are TRBV5-1 and TRBJ2-4; TRBD2 might be the D (6 bases). Matching the DNA end better, TRBJ2-7 makes the J call doubtful. The germline CDR1 and CDR2 sequences are SGHRS and YFSETQ. The CDR3 runs 16 residues.

V is TRBV20-1 and J is TRBJ2-3; possible D gene TRBD1, 5 bases. The V gene lost 0 bases and the J gene lost 2 bases, with 15 bases spanning the gap. The CDR3 contains 16 residues. Germline V gives CDR1 DFQATT, CDR2 SNEGSKA (reference sequence). The CDR3 here is CSAREAKQEITDTQYF. The CDR3 DNA reads TGCAGTGCTAGAGAAGCTAAACAGGAAATCACAGATACGCAGTATTTT.

CDR3 sequence reads: CASSWPGGATDTQYF. DNA for the CDR3: TGTGCCAGCAGCTGGCCGGGAGGGGCGACAGATACGCAGTATTTT. V is TRBV7-9 and J is TRBJ2-3, with 8 bases aligning to TRBD2. CDR1 and CDR2 (germline): SEHNR, FQNEAQ (reference sequence). V shed 4 bases and J 3 bases; nucleotides not matched to a gene: 6. CDR3 size: 15 residues.

This clonotype appeared a few times. This chain links TRBV6-5 with TRBJ2-7; 7 nucleotides agree with TRBD2. The CDR3 totals 15 residues. Per germline, CDR1 MNHEY and CDR2 SVGAGI. V lost 0 bases to trimming and J lost 2 bases; unmatched junction nucleotides: 4. CDR3: CASSYSSGNTYEQYF. Written as DNA, the CDR3 is TGTGCCAGCAGTTACTCAAGCGGGAACACCTACGAGCAGTACTTC.

The V gene is TRBV18, the J gene TRBJ1-2; D uncertain. Trimming left V 0 bases short and J 3 bases short, with 17 bases between. This CDR3 comprises 17 residues. CDR1 is KGHSH, CDR2 LQKENI, per germline. In DNA form, the CDR3 reads TGTGCCAGCTCACCACCTGACCAACACCCAGCCGACTATGGCTACACCTTC. Residues: CASSPPDQHPADYGYTF.

This chain joins TRBV7-2 and TRBJ2-2; 7 bases match TRBD2. Germline CDR1 and CDR2: SGHTA and FQGNSA. Trimming cost V 1 base and J 2 bases; bases outside gene matches: 7. The CDR3 extends over 17 amino acids. CDR3 loop: CASSLVGLAVNTGELFF. The CDR3 DNA is TGTGCCAGCAGCTTAGTCGGGCTAGCGGTTAACACCGGGGAGCTGTTTTTT.

This chain connects TRBV30 to TRBJ1-2; D unclear. The germline CDR1 and CDR2 sequences are GTSNPN and SVGIG (reference sequence). The V and J ends lost 0 bases and 8 bases respectively, with 10 bases between them. The CDR3 spans 12 residues. The CDR3 reads CAWSVAPGGYTF. DNA of the CDR3: TGTGCCTGGAGTGTAGCTCCCGGCGGCTACACCTTC. Drawing the rest from reference TRBV30 and TRBJ1-2, the complete variable domain is SQTIHQWPATLVQPVGSPLSLECTVEGTSNPNLYWYRQAAGRGLQLLFYSVGIGQISSEVPQNLSASRPQDRQFILSSKKLLLSDSGFYLCAWSVAPGGYTFGSGTRLTVV.

This clonotype was detected once. The chain carries TRBV9 and TRBJ1-2; D uncertain. The CDR3 runs 13 residues. Germline V CDR1 and CDR2: SGDLS, YYNGEE. V was clipped by 1 base and J by 4 bases, with 8 bases between them. CDR3 region: CASSVSGAYGYTF. The CDR3, as DNA: TGTGCCAGCAGCGTAAGTGGAGCCTATGGCTACACCTTC.

V usage is TRBV15 and J usage is TRBJ2-3; D assignment may be TRBD1 or TRBD2 (6 bases each). The CDR3 sequence is 13 residues long. From germline, CDR1 is LNHNV and CDR2 YYDKDF (reference sequence). The V gene lost 8 bases and the J gene lost 6 bases, with 15 bases spanning the gap. The CDR3 loop is CATREGGDDTQYF. The CDR3 DNA is TGTGCCACCCGCGAGGGGGGTGATGATACGCAGTATTTT.

The chain carries TRBV12-3 or TRBV12-4 and TRBJ2-1; 8 nucleotides align to TRBD2. CDR3 size: 18 residues. The V gene end was trimmed by 4 bases and the J gene end by 3 bases; junction bases not matched to a gene: 14. The CDR3, as DNA: TGTGCCAGCAGTTCGGGCCCCGGTATAGCGGGGTTCTACAATGAGCAGTTCTTC. Its translation: CASSSGPGIAGFYNEQFF.